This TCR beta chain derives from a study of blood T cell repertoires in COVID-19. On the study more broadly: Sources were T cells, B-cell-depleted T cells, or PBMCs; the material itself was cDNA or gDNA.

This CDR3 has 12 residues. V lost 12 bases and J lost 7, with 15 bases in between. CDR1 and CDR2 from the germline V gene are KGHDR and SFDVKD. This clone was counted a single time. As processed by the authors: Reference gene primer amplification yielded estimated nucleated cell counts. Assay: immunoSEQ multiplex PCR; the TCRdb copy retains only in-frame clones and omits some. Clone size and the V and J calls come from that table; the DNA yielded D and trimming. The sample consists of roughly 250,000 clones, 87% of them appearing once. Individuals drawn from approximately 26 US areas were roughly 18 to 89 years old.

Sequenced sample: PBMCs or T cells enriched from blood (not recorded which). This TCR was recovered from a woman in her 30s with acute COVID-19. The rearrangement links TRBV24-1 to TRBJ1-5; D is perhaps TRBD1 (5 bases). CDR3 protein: CAPLGGNQPQHF. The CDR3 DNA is TGTGCCCCCCTGGGGGGGAACCAGCCCCAGCATTTT.